Shown below are 5 T cell receptor beta chains from a single sample sequenced in a study of T cells in Graves' hyperthyroidism and ophthalmopathy. Amplification of TCR beta CDR3 regions used RNA as the template. Carried out on the TCR CDR3, a first-round RT-PCR used the HTBI primer set. Each CDR3 protein is one row after TCRdb ran MiXCR on the multiplex PCR reads. The sample has about 640,000 distinct CDR3 sequences; less than 45% are singletons. Sequencing was performed on peripheral blood or thyroid tissue (not recorded which). Receptors were obtained from an adult man with Graves' disease, either hyperthyroidism or ophthalmopathy (not recorded which).

This clonotype was counted only a few times. V usage is TRBV20-1 and J usage is TRBJ1-4; D is undetermined. This CDR3 is built from 14 residues. Trimming stripped 3 bases from V and 0 bases from J, with 8 bases between. CDR1 DFQATT and CDR2 SNEGSKA come from the germline V gene (reference sequence). CDR3 protein: CSASLGTTNEKLFF. The CDR3 DNA reads as TGCAGTGCTAGTCTCGGAACAACTAATGAAAAACTGTTTTTT.

This clonotype was observed once. The chain employs TRBV10-2 and TRBJ1-1; 7 positions match TRBD1. The germline V gene encodes CDR1 WSHSY and CDR2 SAAADI. The CDR3 covers 15 residues. Germline trimming cut 6 bases from V and 0 bases from J; bases unmatched to any gene: 7. The CDR3 region is CASSQRGLMNTEAFF. The CDR3 bases are TGCGCCAGCAGCCAAAGGGGGCTCATGAACACTGAAGCTTTCTTT.

This clonotype has just a few counts. The rearrangement joins TRBV20-1 to TRBJ1-1; tentative D call: TRBD1 (6 bases). The length of the CDR3 is 13 residues. Germline loops: CDR1 DFQATT, CDR2 SNEGSKA (reference sequence). V lost 4 bases and J lost 1, with 10 bases in between. DNA of the CDR3: TGCAGTGCTACTAAGACAGGGAACACTGAAGCTTTCTTT. It specifies CSATKTGNTEAFF.

The table lists this clonotype with many counts. The J gene is TRBJ1-4, the V gene TRBV29-1; no clear D. CDR3 length: 13 residues. Germline CDR1 SQVTM, CDR2 ANQGSEA. V was clipped by 4 bases and J by 5 bases, with 11 bases between them. The CDR3 DNA reads as TGCAGCGTTGGAGGAGAGGGAAATGAAAAACTGTTTTTT. Translating it yields CSVGGEGNEKLFF. Supplemented by reference TRBV29-1 and TRBJ1-4, the full variable domain reads SAVISQKPSRDICQRGTSLTIQCQVDSQVTMMFWYRQQPGQSLTLIATANQGSEATYESGFVIDKFPISRPNLTFSTLTVSNMSPEDSSIYLCSVGGEGNEKLFFGSGTQLSVL.

This chain connects TRBV20-1 to TRBJ2-7; 12 nucleotides align to TRBD2. The CDR3 is 16 residues long. V shed 5 bases, J shed 0 bases, and the junction held 8 bases outside the gene matches. Germline CDR1 is DFQATT and CDR2 is SNEGSKA (reference sequence). CDR3 nucleotide sequence: TGCAGTGCTTTCTCGACTAGCGGGAGCTTCTCCTACGAGCAGTACTTC. It specifies CSAFSTSGSFSYEQYF.